Listed below are T cell receptor beta chains from one sample, sequenced in a study of blood T cell repertoires in COVID-19. Profiling relied on immunoSEQ multiplex PCR, and the TCRdb table lists in-frame clones only, not all of them. This sample has fewer than 90,000 clones, with around 72% found just once. Sequenced input: peripheral blood. The receptors shown here come from a woman aged 80 or over with acute or convalescent COVID-19. Both conserved end residues are part of each CDR3. The order of the fields is J gene, CDR3 length, V gene, CDR3 protein.

J gene: TRBJ1-1; CDR3 length: 13; V gene: TRBV29-1; CDR3 protein: CSVSGNPNTEAFF
J gene: TRBJ2-5; CDR3 length: 14; V gene: TRBV6-5; CDR3 protein: CASRASGGEGTQYF
J gene: TRBJ2-3; CDR3 length: 13; V gene: TRBV3-1/TRBV3-2; CDR3 protein: CARQGRYTDTQYF
J gene: TRBJ1-1; CDR3 length: 13; V gene: TRBV19; CDR3 protein: CATLRQGVTEAFF
J gene: TRBJ2-7; CDR3 length: 13; V gene: TRBV7-9; CDR3 protein: CASSPGTVYEQYF
J gene: TRBJ1-1; CDR3 length: 15; V gene: TRBV5-1; CDR3 protein: CASSLAAGANTEAFF
J gene: TRBJ1-2; CDR3 length: 13; V gene: TRBV3-1/TRBV3-2; CDR3 protein: CASSQDRDYGYTF
J gene: TRBJ1-1; CDR3 length: 15; V gene: TRBV7-9; CDR3 protein: CASSLRSGGNTEAFF
J gene: TRBJ1-1; CDR3 length: 12; V gene: TRBV7-9; CDR3 protein: CASSLSNTEAFF
J gene: TRBJ1-2; CDR3 length: 13; V gene: TRBV7-3; CDR3 protein: CASSLSQGGGYTF
J gene: TRBJ1-1; CDR3 length: 14; V gene: TRBV7-8; CDR3 protein: CASSYNRVETEAFF
J gene: TRBJ1-2; CDR3 length: 15; V gene: TRBV19; CDR3 protein: CASSNYGTGIYGYTF
J gene: TRBJ1-2; CDR3 length: 16; V gene: TRBV4-3; CDR3 protein: CASSHPISTGAEGYTF
J gene: TRBJ1-4; CDR3 length: 15; V gene: TRBV4-3; CDR3 protein: CASSRSGGDGEKLFF
J gene: TRBJ2-3; CDR3 length: 15; V gene: TRBV11-2; CDR3 protein: CASSSYRGRADTQYF
J gene: TRBJ2-1; CDR3 length: 15; V gene: TRBV2; CDR3 protein: CASRPGLGNYNEQFF
J gene: TRBJ1-1; CDR3 length: 17; V gene: TRBV24-1; CDR3 protein: CATSAGQGRLVNTEAFF
J gene: TRBJ1-1; CDR3 length: 19; V gene: TRBV6-6; CDR3 protein: CASSRIGQGGPGSGTEAFF
J gene: TRBJ1-4; CDR3 length: 12; V gene: TRBV10-3; CDR3 protein: CASGQENEKLFF
J gene: TRBJ2-2; CDR3 length: 14; V gene: TRBV7-2; CDR3 protein: CASSMGTGGGELFF
J gene: TRBJ2-7; CDR3 length: 18; V gene: TRBV7-9; CDR3 protein: CASSFAAGISGGSYEQYF
J gene: TRBJ2-3; CDR3 length: 13; V gene: TRBV28; CDR3 protein: CASTERGTDTQYF
J gene: TRBJ2-3; CDR3 length: 14; V gene: TRBV7-9; CDR3 protein: CASSGSGGTDTQYF
J gene: TRBJ1-4; CDR3 length: 13; V gene: TRBV30; CDR3 protein: CAHDSGTNEKLFF
J gene: TRBJ1-2; CDR3 length: 14; V gene: TRBV18; CDR3 protein: CASSPLMGGYGYTF
J gene: TRBJ2-7; CDR3 length: 14; V gene: TRBV9; CDR3 protein: CASSARQVSYEQYF
J gene: TRBJ1-4; CDR3 length: 15; V gene: TRBV7-2; CDR3 protein: CASSSPTEGGGKLFF
J gene: TRBJ1-5; CDR3 length: 16; V gene: TRBV28; CDR3 protein: CASSLDRGPGNQPQHF
J gene: TRBJ1-6; CDR3 length: 15; V gene: TRBV5-6; CDR3 protein: CASSLQGQGYSPLHF
J gene: TRBJ2-3; CDR3 length: 16; V gene: TRBV4-3; CDR3 protein: CASSQVSGGATDTQYF
J gene: TRBJ1-1; CDR3 length: 13; V gene: TRBV12-3/TRBV12-4; CDR3 protein: CASSSSGYAEAFF
J gene: TRBJ1-1; CDR3 length: 14; V gene: TRBV7-3; CDR3 protein: CASSLSGGNTEAFF
J gene: TRBJ2-5; CDR3 length: 14; V gene: TRBV3-1/TRBV3-2; CDR3 protein: CASSQAVREETQYF
J gene: TRBJ1-1; CDR3 length: 16; V gene: TRBV7-3; CDR3 protein: CASSVDRVSLNTEAFF
J gene: TRBJ2-3; CDR3 length: 15; V gene: TRBV3-1/TRBV3-2; CDR3 protein: CASSVEGAGTDTQYF
J gene: TRBJ1-2; CDR3 length: 13; V gene: TRBV12-3/TRBV12-4; CDR3 protein: CASSNPGQHGYTF
J gene: TRBJ1-3; CDR3 length: 17; V gene: TRBV7-2; CDR3 protein: CASSFAPTGGSGNTIYF
J gene: TRBJ1-5; CDR3 length: 15; V gene: TRBV3-1/TRBV3-2; CDR3 protein: CASPDRVDGNQPQHF
J gene: TRBJ2-1; CDR3 length: 15; V gene: TRBV5-1; CDR3 protein: CASSIRPRSYNEQFF
J gene: TRBJ1-5; CDR3 length: 13; V gene: TRBV12-3/TRBV12-4; CDR3 protein: CASTSGANQPQHF
J gene: TRBJ2-1; CDR3 length: 12; V gene: TRBV11-3; CDR3 protein: CASTQSGDEQFF
J gene: TRBJ1-1; CDR3 length: 16; V gene: TRBV9; CDR3 protein: CASSGGAGTLNTEAFF
J gene: TRBJ1-2; CDR3 length: 17; V gene: TRBV19; CDR3 protein: CASSISERGSGFDGYTF
J gene: TRBJ1-6; CDR3 length: 15; V gene: TRBV5-1; CDR3 protein: CASSLGPGGNSPLHF
J gene: TRBJ2-7; CDR3 length: 14; V gene: TRBV5-4; CDR3 protein: CASSSGTGRYEQYF
J gene: TRBJ2-2; CDR3 length: 14; V gene: TRBV5-4; CDR3 protein: CASSLEARTGELFF
J gene: TRBJ2-5; CDR3 length: 11; V gene: TRBV6-5; CDR3 protein: CASRGAETQYF